This TCR beta chain was captured in a study of shared clonotypes between healthy human individuals (dated by TCRdb to the early 2020s). Broadly, across the study: The cohort included a few men and a couple of women between 18 and 49 years of age. For each donor, three plates each were used for CD4 naive and CD4 memory, two plates were used for CD8 naive, and one plate was used for CD8 memory. Blood TCR repertoires of 5 or 6 healthy adults were deeply sequenced to estimate repertoire size and the extent of clonotype sharing between individuals. Different laboratories and diverse techniques were used to prepare libraries and sequence TCR repertoires, to increase sequencing depth and limit assay-specific biases. Between about 0.9 and 8.9 billion PBMCs per donor were obtained by leukapheresis. The investigation overall reported the following: Only blood was sampled, and tissue TCR repertoires likely differ from those in blood. The genetic and exposure-history diversity represented was limited by the small number of donors. Pairwise subsampling indicated that sequencing depth was expected to affect the degree of clonotype sharing among donors. Higher generation probabilities were observed for clonotypes shared by all four sorted-subset donors than for non-shared clonotypes. Across a handful of donors, around 5% of naive CD4, approximately 3.6% of naive CD8, approximately 2.5% of memory CD4, and under 0.45% of memory CD8 clonotypes were shared. Estimated clonotype richness was generally larger for naive than for memory subsets. Rarefaction of sorted-subset datasets indicated incomplete sequencing despite the large sequencing depth.

Using the deep immunoSEQ assay, TCR CDR3 regions were amplified from genomic DNA by multiplex PCR. Extracted genomic DNA from each cell subset was distributed evenly across all wells of several immunoSEQ 96-well plates, and each plate was treated as a replicate. Each replicate PCR for sorted subsets received 150 to 250 ng genomic DNA, equal to roughly 30,000 T cell genomes. The purified libraries were quantified using a Qubit 3.0 fluorometer, sized with a Bioanalyzer 2100, and then quantified again using the KAPA Library Quantification kit. A separate single-read 150-cycle Illumina NextSeq 550 flow cell was used to sequence each immunoSEQ 96-well plate. In the source study's methods: Because the immunoSEQ output held only junctional sequences and lacked quality scores, the filtering could not match the filtering applied to full-length reads. Sequences were annotated with PyIR, a Python wrapper for IgBLAST v1.9, and V/J genes and CDR3 were assigned using IMGT germline references. Reads were filtered out if the reads had weak V/J assignments (E-value above 1e-6), no CDR3, stop codons, out-of-frame junctions, or ambiguous translated residues. V3J clonotypes were defined as sequences sharing the same inferred V gene, J gene, and CDR3 amino acid sequence. Percentage overlap between repertoires was calculated by dividing the number of shared unique clonotypes by the size of the smaller repertoire. Richness of each repertoire was evaluated using RTK rarefaction, the Chao1 estimator, and Recon v2.1 estimates of unobserved clonotypes. Generation probabilities were computed with OLGA for all TCRbeta clonotypes obtained by the gDNA method from a handful of donors. TCRdb mirrors the immuneACCESS table, restricted to in-frame sequences. Some clones are absent from its copies; in checked studies, under half trace to an unresolved V gene, and the reason for the others is unknown. That table supplies the V and J calls and clone size; D and trimming were determined from the DNA. Present in this sample are around 550,000 clones, about 95% of which were seen just once. Over 0.095% of the sample comes from the top ten.

V is shortened by 6 bases, J by 4 bases, and the region joining them spans 11 bases. Including cysteine and phenylalanine, the CDR3 has 13 amino acids. Only CDR3 DNA remains: 39 bases, in frame from the first base. The germline V gene yields LGHNA for CDR1 and YNFKEQ for CDR2. CD8 naive samples were CD45RO-negative cells positively selected for CCR7, giving a CD45RA+CCR7+ population that excluded TemRA cells. Donors were healthy HIV-negative adults with no recently reported acute infections or vaccinations. All donors were Caucasian adults living in Nashville, Tennessee, USA. Blood was collected by leukapheresis, and PBMCs were isolated by Ficoll-Histopaque density gradient centrifugation and then cryopreserved in liquid nitrogen vapor phase. Analytical flow cytometry was used to check the purity and quantity of each magnetically sorted T cell population. From each sorted fraction, genomic DNA was isolated and quantified by UV absorbance on a Nanodrop 2000c.

A remark on this clone: Its antigen is currently not known. No much larger clone exists at a distance of one base, and base qualities are not known.

Sequencing used naive CD8+ T cells sorted from blood. The cell subset or site label here, explained by the study, means: CD45RA+CCR7+. The origin of this receptor is a woman in her twenties or thirties in good health. The rearrangement combines TRBV4-2 with TRBJ2-3, and the D gene may be TRBD2, 5 bases matching. The nucleotide sequence is given as TGTGCCAGCAGTGATGGAGGATCAGATACGCAGTATTTT. This sequence encodes CASSDGGSDTQYF.